This TCR beta chain was recorded in a study of T cell repertoires in cytomegalovirus infection. Study-level background: The authors relied on CMV epitopes, both recently identified HLA-C-restricted and well-studied HLA-B-restricted. Indications of both CMV infection and matching HLA type were provided by public TCR beta signatures. Findings of the study overall: CMV carriers having the relevant HLA were flagged by cumulative public TCR beta family frequency. The study found HLA-C-restricted CMV-specific TCR beta clonotypes dominating the ex vivo response.

The germline V and J ends were trimmed by 2 bases and 13 bases, with 15 bases remaining between them. Germline lookup yields CDR1 MNHEY and CDR2 SMNVEV (reference sequence). The CDR3 is 14 amino acids. This clonotype was recorded many times. The antigen is not known. MiXCR, run by TCRdb on the reads, gives a single entry per CDR3 protein. The data hold 450,000 to 600,000 distinct CDR3 sequences, with roughly a third observed a single time. This chain joins TRBV27 and TRBJ2-6; D is unclear. This receptor was taken from a human donor in good health (CMV status not recorded). Some clones in this sample may be carry-over from other donors' samples. This material consisted of cultured PBMCs, taken from culture after CMV antigen stimulation. This CDR3 reads CASSLGSAARVLTF. The CDR3 DNA reads as TGTGCCAGCAGTTTAGGAAGTGCCGCCCGGGTCCTGACTTTC.